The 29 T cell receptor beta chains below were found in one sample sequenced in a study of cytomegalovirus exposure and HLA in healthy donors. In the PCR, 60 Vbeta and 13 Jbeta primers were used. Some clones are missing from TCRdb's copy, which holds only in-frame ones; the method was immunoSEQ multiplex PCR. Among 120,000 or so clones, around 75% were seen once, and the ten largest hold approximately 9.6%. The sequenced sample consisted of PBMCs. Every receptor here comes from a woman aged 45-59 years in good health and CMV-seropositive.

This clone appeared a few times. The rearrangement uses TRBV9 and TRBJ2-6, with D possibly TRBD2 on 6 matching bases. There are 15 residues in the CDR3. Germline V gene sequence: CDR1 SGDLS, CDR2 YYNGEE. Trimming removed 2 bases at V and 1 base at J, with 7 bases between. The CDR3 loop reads CASSVGGSGANVLTF. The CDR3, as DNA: TGTGCCAGCAGCGTTGGAGGGTCTGGGGCCAACGTCCTGACTTTC.

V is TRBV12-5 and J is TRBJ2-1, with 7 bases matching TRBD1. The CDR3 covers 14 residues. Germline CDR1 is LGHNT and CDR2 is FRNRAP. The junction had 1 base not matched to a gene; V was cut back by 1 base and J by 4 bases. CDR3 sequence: CASGLGTGYNEQFF. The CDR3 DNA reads TGTGCTAGTGGTTTGGGGACAGGATACAATGAGCAGTTCTTC.

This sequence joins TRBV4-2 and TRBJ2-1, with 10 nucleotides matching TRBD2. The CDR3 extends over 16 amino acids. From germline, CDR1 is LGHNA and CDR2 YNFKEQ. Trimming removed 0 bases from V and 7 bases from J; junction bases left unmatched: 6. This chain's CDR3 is CASSQEPAGGRNEQFF. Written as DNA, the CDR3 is TGTGCCAGCAGCCAAGAGCCAGCGGGGGGGCGGAATGAGCAGTTCTTC.

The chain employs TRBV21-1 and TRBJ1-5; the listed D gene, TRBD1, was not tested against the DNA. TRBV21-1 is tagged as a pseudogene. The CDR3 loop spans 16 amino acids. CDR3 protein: CASSKGTGAPDQPQHF. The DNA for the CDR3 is TGTGCCAGCAGCAAGGGTACAGGGGCCCCCGATCAGCCCCAGCATTTT.

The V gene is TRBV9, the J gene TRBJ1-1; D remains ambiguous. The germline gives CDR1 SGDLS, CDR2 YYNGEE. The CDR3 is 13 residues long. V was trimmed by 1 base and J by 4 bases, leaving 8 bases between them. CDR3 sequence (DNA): TGTGCCAGCAGCGTATCCCCGGTCACTGAAGCTTTCTTT. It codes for CASSVSPVTEAFF.

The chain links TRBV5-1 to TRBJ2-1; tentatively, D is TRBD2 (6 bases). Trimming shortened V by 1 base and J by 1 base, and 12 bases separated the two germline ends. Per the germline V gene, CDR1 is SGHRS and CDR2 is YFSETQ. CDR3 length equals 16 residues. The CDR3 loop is CASSLYPGVSYNEQFF. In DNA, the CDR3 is TGCGCCAGCAGCTTGTACCCGGGGGTTTCCTACAATGAGCAGTTCTTC.

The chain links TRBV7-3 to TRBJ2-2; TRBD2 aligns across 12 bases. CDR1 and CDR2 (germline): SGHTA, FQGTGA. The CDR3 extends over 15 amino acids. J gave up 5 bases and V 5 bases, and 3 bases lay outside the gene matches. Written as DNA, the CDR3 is TGTGCCAGCAGCCTTGGACTAGCGGGGACCGGGGAGCTGTTTTTT. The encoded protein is CASSLGLAGTGELFF. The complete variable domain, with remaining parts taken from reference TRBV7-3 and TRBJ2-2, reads GAGVSQTPSNKVTEKGKYVELRCDPISGHTALYWYRQSLGQGPEFLIYFQGTGAADDSGLPNDRFFAVRPEGSVSTLKIQRTERGDSAVYLCASSLGLAGTGELFFGEGSRLTVL.

This CDR3 reads CASSRAGGSGTQYF. The CDR3 DNA sequence: TGTGCCAGCAGCCGTGCGGGGGGTTCGGGGACCCAGTACTTC. The chain links TRBV6-5 to TRBJ2-5; 8 bases agree with TRBD2. V lost 6 bases and J lost 7; bases outside the gene matches: 10. Germline values: CDR1 MNHEY, CDR2 SVGAGI. The CDR3 runs to 14 residues.

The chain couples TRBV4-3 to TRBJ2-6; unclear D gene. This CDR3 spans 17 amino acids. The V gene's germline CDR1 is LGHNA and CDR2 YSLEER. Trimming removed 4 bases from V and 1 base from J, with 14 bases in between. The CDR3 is CASSPRLGASGANVLTF. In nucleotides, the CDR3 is TGCGCCAGCAGCCCCCGTCTAGGAGCGTCTGGGGCCAACGTCCTGACTTTC.

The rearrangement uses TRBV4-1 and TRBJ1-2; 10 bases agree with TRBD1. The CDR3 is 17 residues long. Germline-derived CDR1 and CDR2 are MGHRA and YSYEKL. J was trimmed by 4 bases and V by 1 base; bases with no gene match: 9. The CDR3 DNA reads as TGCGCCAGCAGCCAAGGACAGGGGGCGGGGGGTGTCTATGGCTACACCTTC. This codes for CASSQGQGAGGVYGYTF.

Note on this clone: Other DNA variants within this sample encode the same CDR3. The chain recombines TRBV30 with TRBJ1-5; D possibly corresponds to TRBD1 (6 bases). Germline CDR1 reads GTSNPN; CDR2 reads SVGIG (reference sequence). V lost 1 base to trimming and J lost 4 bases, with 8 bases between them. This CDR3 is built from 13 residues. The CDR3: CAWSGQDNQPQHF. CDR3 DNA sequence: TGTGCCTGGAGTGGACAGGATAATCAGCCCCAGCATTTT.

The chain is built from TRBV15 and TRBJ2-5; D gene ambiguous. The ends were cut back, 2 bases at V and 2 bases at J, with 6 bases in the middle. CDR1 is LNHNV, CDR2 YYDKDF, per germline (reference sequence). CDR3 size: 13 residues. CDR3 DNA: TGTGCCACCAGCAGACTAGTTCAAGAGACCCAGTACTTC. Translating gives CATSRLVQETQYF.

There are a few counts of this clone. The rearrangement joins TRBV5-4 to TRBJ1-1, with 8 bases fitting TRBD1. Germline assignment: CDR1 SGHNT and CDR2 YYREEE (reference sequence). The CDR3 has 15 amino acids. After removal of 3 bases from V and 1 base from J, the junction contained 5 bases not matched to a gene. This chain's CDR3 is CASSSGQGTNTEAFF. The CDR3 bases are TGTGCCAGCAGCTCCGGACAGGGCACGAACACTGAAGCTTTCTTT.

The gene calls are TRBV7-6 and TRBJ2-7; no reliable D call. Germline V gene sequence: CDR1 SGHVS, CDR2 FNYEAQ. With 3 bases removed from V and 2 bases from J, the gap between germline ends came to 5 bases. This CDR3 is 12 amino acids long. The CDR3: CASSFPAYEQYF. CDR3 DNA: TGTGCCAGCAGCTTCCCCGCCTACGAGCAGTACTTC.

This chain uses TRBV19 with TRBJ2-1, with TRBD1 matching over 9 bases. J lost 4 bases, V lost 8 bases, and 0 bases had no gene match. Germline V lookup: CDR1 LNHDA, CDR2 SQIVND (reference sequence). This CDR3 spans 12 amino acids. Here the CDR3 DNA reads TGTGCCAGTGGGACAGGGTACAATGAGCAGTTCTTC. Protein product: CASGTGYNEQFF.

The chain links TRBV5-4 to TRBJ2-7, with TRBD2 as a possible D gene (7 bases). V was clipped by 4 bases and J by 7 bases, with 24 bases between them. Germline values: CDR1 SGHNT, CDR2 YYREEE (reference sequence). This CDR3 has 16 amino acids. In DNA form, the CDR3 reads TGTGCCAGCAGCAAGGGGGGGGGATCCCTACTGGGAGAGCAGTACTTC. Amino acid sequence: CASSKGGGSLLGEQYF.

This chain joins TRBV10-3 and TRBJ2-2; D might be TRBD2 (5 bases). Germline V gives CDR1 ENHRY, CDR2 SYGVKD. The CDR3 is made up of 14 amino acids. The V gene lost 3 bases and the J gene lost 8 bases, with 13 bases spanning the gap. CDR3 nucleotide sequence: TGTGCCATCAGTGACCGAGGGAGTATAGGGGAGCTGTTTTTT. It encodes CAISDRGSIGELFF.

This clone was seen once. The CDR3 region has the DNA TGTGCCAGCAGCTTGATAACAGGGCCCTATGGCTACACCTTC. Protein: CASSLITGPYGYTF. The rearrangement joins TRBV7-9 to TRBJ1-2; D may be TRBD1 (6 bases). The V end was cut by 3 bases, the J end by 4 bases, with 12 bases between. Germline V CDR1 and CDR2: SEHNR, FQNEAQ (reference sequence). The CDR3 has 14 amino acids.

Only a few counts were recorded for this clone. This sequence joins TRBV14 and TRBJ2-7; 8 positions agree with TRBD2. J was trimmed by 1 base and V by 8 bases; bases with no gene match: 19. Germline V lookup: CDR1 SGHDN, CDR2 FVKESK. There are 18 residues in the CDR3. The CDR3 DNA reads TGTGCCAGCCCGATTACCTTTTTATGGAAGCGGGAGTCCTACGAGCAGTACTTC. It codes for CASPITFLWKRESYEQYF.

The CDR3 DNA sequence: TGTGCCAGCAGCTTAGGGCAGAACTATGGCTACACCTTC. Protein sequence: CASSLGQNYGYTF. The chain uses TRBV7-2 and TRBJ1-2; D is uncertain. Trimming removed 1 base from V and 2 bases from J, with 5 bases in between. Per germline, CDR1 SGHTA and CDR2 FQGNSA. The CDR3 runs to 13 residues. Full variable domain (rest looked up from reference TRBV7-2 and TRBJ1-2): GAGVSQSPSNKVTEKGKDVELRCDPISGHTALYWYRQSLGQGLEFLIYFQGNSAPDKSGLPSDRFSAERTGGSVSTLTIQRTQQEDSAVYLCASSLGQNYGYTFGSGTRLTVV.

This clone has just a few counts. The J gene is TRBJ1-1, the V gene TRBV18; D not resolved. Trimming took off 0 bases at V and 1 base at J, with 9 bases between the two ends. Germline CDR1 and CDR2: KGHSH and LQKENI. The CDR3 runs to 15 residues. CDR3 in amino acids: CASSPPEGGNTEAFF. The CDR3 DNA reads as TGTGCCAGCTCACCACCGGAGGGAGGGAACACTGAAGCTTTCTTT.

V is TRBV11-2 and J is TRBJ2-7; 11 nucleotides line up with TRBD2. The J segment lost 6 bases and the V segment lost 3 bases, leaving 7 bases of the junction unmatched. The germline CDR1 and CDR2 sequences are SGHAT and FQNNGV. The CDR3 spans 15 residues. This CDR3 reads CASSLELAGVSEQYF. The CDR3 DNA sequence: TGTGCCAGCAGCTTGGAACTAGCGGGAGTCTCCGAGCAGTACTTC.

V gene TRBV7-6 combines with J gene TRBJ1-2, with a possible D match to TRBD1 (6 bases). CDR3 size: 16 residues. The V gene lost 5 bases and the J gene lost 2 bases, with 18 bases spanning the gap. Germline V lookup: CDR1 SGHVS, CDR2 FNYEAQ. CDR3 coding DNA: TGTGCCAGCAGCCAAGGGACACAGGACTTGAACTATGGCTACACCTTC. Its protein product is CASSQGTQDLNYGYTF. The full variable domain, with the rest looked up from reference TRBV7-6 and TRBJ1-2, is GAGVSQSPRYKVTKRGQDVALRCDPISGHVSLYWYRQALGQGPEFLTYFNYEAQQDKSGLPNDRFSAERPEGSISTLTIQRTEQRDSAMYRCASSQGTQDLNYGYTFGSGTRLTVV.

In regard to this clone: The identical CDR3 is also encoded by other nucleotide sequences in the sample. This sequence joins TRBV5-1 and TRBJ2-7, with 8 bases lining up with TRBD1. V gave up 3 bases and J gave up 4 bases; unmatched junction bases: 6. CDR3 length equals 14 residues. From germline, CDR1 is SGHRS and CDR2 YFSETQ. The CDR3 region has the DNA TGCGCCAGCAGCTGGGCAGGGGGCGGGTACGAGCAGTACTTC. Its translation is CASSWAGGGYEQYF. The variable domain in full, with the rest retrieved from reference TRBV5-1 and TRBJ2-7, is KAGVTQTPRYLIKTRGQQVTLSCSPISGHRSVSWYQQTPGQGLQFLFEYFSETQRNKGNFPGRFSGRQFSNSRSEMNVSTLELGDSALYLCASSWAGGGYEQYFGPGTRLTVT.

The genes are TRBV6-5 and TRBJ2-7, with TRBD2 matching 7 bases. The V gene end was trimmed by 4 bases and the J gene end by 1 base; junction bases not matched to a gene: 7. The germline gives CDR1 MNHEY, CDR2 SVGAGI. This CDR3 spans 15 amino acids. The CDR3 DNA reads TGTGCCAGCAGTTCACCGGGACTAACTTCCTACGAGCAGTACTTC. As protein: CASSSPGLTSYEQYF.

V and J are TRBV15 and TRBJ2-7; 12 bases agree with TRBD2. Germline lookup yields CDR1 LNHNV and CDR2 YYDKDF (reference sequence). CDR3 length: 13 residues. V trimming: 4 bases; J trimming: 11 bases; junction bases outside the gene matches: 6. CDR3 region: CATSTLAGGLEYF. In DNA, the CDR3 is TGTGCCACCAGCACTCTAGCGGGGGGGCTAGAGTACTTC.

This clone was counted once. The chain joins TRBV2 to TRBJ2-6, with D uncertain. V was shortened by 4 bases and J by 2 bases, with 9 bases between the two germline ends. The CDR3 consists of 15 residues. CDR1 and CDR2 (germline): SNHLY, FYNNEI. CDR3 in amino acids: CASSGLLPGANVLTF. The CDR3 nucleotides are TGTGCCAGCAGTGGATTGCTACCTGGGGCCAACGTCCTGACTTTC. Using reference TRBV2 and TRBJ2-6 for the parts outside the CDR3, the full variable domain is EPEVTQTPSHQVTQMGQEVILRCVPISNHLYFYWYRQILGQKVEFLVSFYNNEISEKSEIFDDQFSVERPDGSNFTLKIRSTKLEDSAMYFCASSGLLPGANVLTFGAGSRLTVL.

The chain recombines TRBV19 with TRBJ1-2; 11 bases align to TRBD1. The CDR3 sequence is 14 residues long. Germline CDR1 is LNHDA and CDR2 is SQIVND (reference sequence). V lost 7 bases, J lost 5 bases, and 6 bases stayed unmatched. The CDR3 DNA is TGTGCCAGTAACTGGGACAGGGGGATTTATGGCTACACCTTC. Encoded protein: CASNWDRGIYGYTF.

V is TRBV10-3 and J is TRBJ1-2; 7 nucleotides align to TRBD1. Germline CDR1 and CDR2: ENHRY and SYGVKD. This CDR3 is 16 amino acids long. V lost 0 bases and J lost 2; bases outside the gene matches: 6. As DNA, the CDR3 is TGTGCCATCAGTGAGTCGACAGGGCAAACCAACTATGGCTACACCTTC. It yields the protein CAISESTGQTNYGYTF.